The 12 T cell receptor beta chains given below trace back to one sample, sequenced in a study of blood T cells in healthy people across ages. The authors ran a second PCR of roughly 6 to 11 cycles using a sample-barcoded 5' primer and a J-beta primer mix. TCRdb re-analysed the 5' RACE reads in MiXCR, keeping a single row per CDR3 protein. The sample shows a few hundred thousand distinct CDR3 sequences, 52% of them seen only once. The sequencing sample was made of blood. The receptors stem from a man between 60 and 70 years old in good health.

The chain carries TRBV9 and TRBJ2-7, with 7 bases fitting TRBD2. The J call may be mistaken, given a closer DNA end match to TRBJ2-5. Germline V lookup: CDR1 SGDLS, CDR2 YYNGEE. The CDR3 loop spans 14 amino acids. In DNA form, the CDR3 reads TGTGCCTCTGGACGGGCGGGAGCTGGAGAGACCCAGTACTTC. It is translated as CASGRAGAGETQYF.

The chain recombines TRBV20-1 with TRBJ2-5; 8 nucleotides line up with TRBD2. The J call may be mistaken, given a closer DNA end match to TRBJ2-7. The CDR3 consists of 15 residues. CDR1 and CDR2 (germline): DFQATT, SNEGSKA (reference sequence). The CDR3 sequence: CSARAGLAGTYEQYF. In DNA, the CDR3 is TGCAGTGCTAGGGCTGGACTAGCCGGGACCTACGAGCAGTACTTC.

The chain links TRBV18 to TRBJ2-4; maybe TRBD1 (5 bases). Germline V lookup: CDR1 KGHSH, CDR2 LQKENI. V was pared by 0 bases and J by 0 bases, with 9 bases between. CDR3 length equals 16 residues. The CDR3 sequence: CASSPPSGLAKNIQYF. As DNA, the CDR3 is TGTGCCAGCTCACCACCGTCAGGGCTAGCCAAAAACATTCAGTACTTC.

This chain links TRBV27 with TRBJ2-7; tentative D call: TRBD2 (6 bases). Trimming removed 2 bases from V and 0 bases from J, with 11 bases in between. Germline V CDR1 and CDR2: MNHEY, SMNVEV (reference sequence). This CDR3 comprises 15 residues. The CDR3 region is CASSLEAGPSYEQYF. In nucleotides, the CDR3 is TGTGCCAGCAGTTTAGAGGCGGGGCCCTCCTACGAGCAGTACTTC.

In the case of this clonotype: The junction departs from the called germline gene at one end, perhaps through a read error. The V call is TRBV20-1, the J call TRBJ2-7, with a weak D call TRBD1 (8 bases). This CDR3 has 14 residues. The germline gives CDR1 DFQATT, CDR2 SNEGSKA (reference sequence). CDR3: CSARVTGGANEQHF. CDR3 DNA sequence: TGCAGTGCTAGAGTTACAGGGGGGGCAAACGAGCAGCACTTC.

The V and J genes are TRBV6-1 and TRBJ1-2, with no clear D. The CDR3 length is 13 residues. Germline CDR1 is MNHNS and CDR2 is SASEGT. Trimming cost V 2 bases and J 7 bases, with 11 bases left between them. DNA for the CDR3: TGTGCCAGCAGTGAATTTTCGATGGCTGGCTACACCTTC. This translates into CASSEFSMAGYTF.

This clonotype was detected only once. The chain couples TRBV20-1 to TRBJ2-5; D unresolved. CDR1 is DFQATT, CDR2 SNEGSKA, per germline (reference sequence). There are 12 residues in the CDR3. Trimming took 7 bases from V and 1 from J, leaving 10 bases between them. The chain's CDR3 is CSVRHIQETQYF. CDR3 DNA sequence: TGCAGTGTTCGACATATCCAAGAGACCCAGTACTTC.

The rearrangement links TRBV6-6 to TRBJ2-5; the D gene could be TRBD1 or TRBD2 (5 bases each). Germline-derived CDR1 and CDR2 are MNHNY and SVGAGI (reference sequence). Trimming cost V 2 bases and J 4 bases, with 20 bases left between them. The CDR3 contains 17 residues. The CDR3 loop reads CASSYPKSGTVLETQYF. CDR3 nucleotide sequence: TGTGCCAGCAGTTACCCTAAGTCGGGGACGGTGCTAGAGACCCAGTACTTC.

V gene TRBV20-1 combines with J gene TRBJ2-1, with D perhaps matching TRBD2 (5 bases). Germline V CDR1 and CDR2: DFQATT, SNEGSKA (reference sequence). The CDR3 runs 14 residues. Trimming cost V 3 bases and J 5 bases, with 14 bases left between them. The CDR3 here is CSASKRERDNEQFF. In DNA, the CDR3 is TGCAGTGCTAGTAAGAGGGAAAGGGACAATGAGCAGTTCTTC.

The V gene is TRBV20-1, the J gene TRBJ2-4; maybe TRBD1 (7 bases). The last part of the DNA fits TRBJ2-7 better; the J call may be wrong. The CDR3 is 14 amino acids. Germline V gene data show CDR1 as DFQATT and CDR2 as SNEGSKA (reference sequence). CDR3 protein: CSAGTGATGDEQYF. CDR3 coding DNA: TGCAGTGCTGGCACAGGGGCCACGGGGGACGAGCAGTACTTC.

This clonotype was detected many times. The CDR3 spells CATTGGGETQYF. DNA for the CDR3: TGTGCCACCACGGGGGGAGGAGAGACCCAGTACTTC. The V gene is TRBV6-6, the J gene TRBJ2-5, with 7 bases that match TRBD2. Germline V gene lookup returns CDR1 MNHNY and CDR2 SVGAGI (reference sequence). Trimming at V came to 10 bases and at J to 4 bases, leaving 6 bases not matched to a gene. CDR3 length: 12 residues.

The table lists this clonotype with a count of one. The chain recombines TRBV25-1 with TRBJ1-5, with 7 bases lining up with TRBD1. V shed 4 bases, J shed 0 bases, and the junction held 6 bases outside the gene matches. Per germline, CDR1 MGHDK and CDR2 SYGVNS. The length of the CDR3 is 16 residues. The CDR3 region is CASSATGYHSNQPQHF. CDR3 bases: TGTGCCAGCAGTGCGACAGGGTATCATAGCAATCAGCCCCAGCATTTT.